These T cell receptor beta chains were read from a single sample in a study of OX40 agonist ivuxolimab in advanced cancers. Assay: immunoSEQ multiplex PCR; the TCRdb copy retains only in-frame clones and omits some. The sample lists around 86,000 clones; about 88% were seen once. This sample comprised CD4+ or CD8+ T cells sorted from blood, obtained in a trial of the OX40 agonist ivuxolimab. These receptors were obtained from an adult with an advanced solid tumor such as melanoma, head and neck, liver or kidney cancer. Both conserved end residues are part of each CDR3.

TRBV28,14,CASRGQGNTGELFF
TRBV2,14,CASSGSGRASEAFF
TRBV10-3,16,CAISERTGAGANVLTF
TRBV29-1,12,CSAQDRNQPQHF
TRBV14,14,CASSQSGVLYGYTF
TRBV11-3,14,CASSLALAGDTQYF
TRBV2,14,CAGTRDRGGYGYTF
TRBV19,16,CASSQRSNRKTYGYTF
TRBV30,19,CAWSSSPTHKGTGGETQYF
TRBV11-3,15,CASSPGQGGHNEQFF
TRBV7-8,16,CASSLTGQGIPDTQYF
TRBV4-1,15,CASSQGRDSYNEQFF
TRBV11-3,13,CASSPQEVGEQFF
TRBV5-4,14,CASSLERVSYEQYF
TRBV20-1,11,CSARGVNEQYF
TRBV4-3,17,CASSQGGLAGNTDTQYF
TRBV5-1,15,CASSATSGTYNEQFF
TRBV7-2,16,CASSPPGLAGVYEQYF
TRBV12-5,16,CASGGGHHLSGQPQHF
TRBV5-1,11,CASSFEDTQYF
TRBV7-2,15,CASSFASKDNGEQYF
TRBV30,14,CAWSPGQLNYGYTF
TRBV5-4,16,CASSLGLAGTVNEQFF
TRBV29-1,15,CSVGLAGARSDTQYF
TRBV6-5,13,CASSLVQGYGYTF
TRBV5-1,15,CASSPGGGSYNEQFF
TRBV7-9,13,CASSTGGRNEQYF
TRBV10-3,11,CASGLSYEQYF
TRBV11-2,15,CASRPGLAEIYEQYF
TRBV19,13,CASGWTIGYEQFF
TRBV6-5,15,CASRSAPRLTGELFF
TRBV5-1,16,CASSLGSSGYTGELFF
TRBV19,17,CASSRGPASGNTGELFF
TRBV9,14,CASSVVIETGELFF
TRBV5-4,15,CASSLGTSTYNEQFF
TRBV7-2,18,CASSLVSAGSSGANVLTF
TRBV13,16,CASSLGGATLGYGYTF
TRBV29-1,12,CSVSVSGDGYTF
TRBV7-2,15,CASSPNQGAYNEQFF
TRBV9,15,CASSRGGDRVYEQYF
TRBV14,13,CASSQDLVRTQYF
TRBV19,16,CASSTGSGERTDTQYF
TRBV7-9,17,CASSSGLAGGSTDTQYF
TRBV5-4,14,CASSLDTSGGRQYF
TRBV15,17,CATSRDWEGANTGELFF
TRBV18,17,CASSPLRTSGSTDTQYF
TRBV7-9,16,CASSLGGLADYNEQFF
TRBV2,16,CASSEPLTGGNYGYTF
TRBV5-4,13,CASSLGAQETQYF
TRBV5-1,17,CASSLPSGAGERETQYF
TRBV18,15,CASSPAAGGNQPQHF
TRBV7-7,13,CASSLGYTDTQYF
TRBV7-8,16,CASSLDHSASSYEQYF
TRBV18,15,CASSAQGENTGELFF
TRBV6-6,14,CASSPRGTVDEQYF
TRBV5-1,13,CASRTRLNTEAFF
TRBV11-3,14,CASSLVSLSGEQFF
TRBV28,16,CASIRRGDSSNQPQHF
TRBV5-1,17,CASSSSGTGGATDTQYF
TRBV19,13,CASKWTGSETQYF